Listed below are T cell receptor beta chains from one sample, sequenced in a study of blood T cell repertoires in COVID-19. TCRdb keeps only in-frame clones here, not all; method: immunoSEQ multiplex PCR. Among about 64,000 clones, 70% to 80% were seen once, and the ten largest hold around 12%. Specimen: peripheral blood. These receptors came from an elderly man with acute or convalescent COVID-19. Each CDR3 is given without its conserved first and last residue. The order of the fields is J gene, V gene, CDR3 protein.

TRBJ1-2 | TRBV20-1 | SASSSVGYT
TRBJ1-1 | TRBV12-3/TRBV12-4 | ASSLRFRDRSF
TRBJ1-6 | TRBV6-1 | ASSDGLGNSPLH
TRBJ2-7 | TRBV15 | ATSRDLFRGSSYEQY
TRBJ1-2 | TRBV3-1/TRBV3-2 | ASSWTGADYGYT
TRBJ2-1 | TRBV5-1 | ASRKAAEITYEQF
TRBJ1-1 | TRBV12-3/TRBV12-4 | ASIYRLGNEAF
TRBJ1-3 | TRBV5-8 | ATQPGERNTIY
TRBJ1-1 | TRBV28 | ASRATGYTEAF
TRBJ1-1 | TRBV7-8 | ASSLPENTEAF
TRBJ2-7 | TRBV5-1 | ASRTGQGTYEQY
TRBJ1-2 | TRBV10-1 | ANHGLGFFYGYT
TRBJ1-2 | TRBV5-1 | ASSDGNYGYT
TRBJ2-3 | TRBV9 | ASSLSSGGGALDTQY
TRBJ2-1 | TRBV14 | ASSGLTVAGGTSPYNEQF
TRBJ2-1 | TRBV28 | ASSPRGGSSYNEQF
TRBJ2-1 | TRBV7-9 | ASSSGLAGGVDEQF
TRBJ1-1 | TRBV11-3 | ASSLDRRVNTEAF
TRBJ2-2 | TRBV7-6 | ASSAGGGSNTGELF
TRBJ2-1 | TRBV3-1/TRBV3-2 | ASSQYTYKDNEQF
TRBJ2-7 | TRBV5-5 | ASSSGEPYEQY
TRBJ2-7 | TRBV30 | AWSGGLYYEQY
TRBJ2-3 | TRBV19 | ASSIEGTYVGTGTDTQY
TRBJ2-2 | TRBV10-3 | AAQPGRGNTGELF
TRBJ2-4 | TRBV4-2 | ASSRRRDSKNIQY
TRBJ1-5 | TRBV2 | ASSRTGVGNQPQH
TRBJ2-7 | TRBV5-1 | ASSLDSYNGEQY
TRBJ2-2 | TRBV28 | ASTRVGNTGELF
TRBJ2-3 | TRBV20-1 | SAVLETTQY
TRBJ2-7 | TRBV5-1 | ASSLGPGGYEQY
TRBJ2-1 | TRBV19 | ASSRGQGARKSSYNEQF
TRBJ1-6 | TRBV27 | ASRGRTVSSYNSPLH
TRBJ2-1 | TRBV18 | ASQGSGRENNEQF
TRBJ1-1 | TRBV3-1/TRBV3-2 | ASSLRQGQTEAF
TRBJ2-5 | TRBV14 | ASSWRIEETQY
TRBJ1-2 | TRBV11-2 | ASSLDRPEHGYT
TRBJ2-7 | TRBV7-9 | ASGERDRGEQY
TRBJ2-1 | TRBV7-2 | ASRLTPGGDNEQF
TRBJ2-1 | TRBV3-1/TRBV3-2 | ASSQGQGGWNEQF
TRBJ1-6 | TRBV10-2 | ARCDDRGPGGSPLH
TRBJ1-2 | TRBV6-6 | ASSPDRVGGYT
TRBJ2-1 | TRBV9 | ASSTGDEQF
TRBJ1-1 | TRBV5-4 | ASSLAGTPNTEAF
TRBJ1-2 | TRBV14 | ASSRNPTASNYGYT
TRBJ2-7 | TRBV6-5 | ASRRTGGSYEQY
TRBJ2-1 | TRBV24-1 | ATSLGGGSISYNEQF
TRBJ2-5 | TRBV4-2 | ASSPRRSGERIETQY
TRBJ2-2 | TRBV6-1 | ASSDLAGTTGELF
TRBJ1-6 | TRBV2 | ASRPTVNYNSPLH
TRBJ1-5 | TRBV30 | AWSELAGNQPQH
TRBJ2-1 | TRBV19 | ASSIGRGQGVYNEQF
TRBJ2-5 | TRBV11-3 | ASSQNRGTETQY
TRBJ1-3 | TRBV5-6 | ASSISGNTIY